A single TCR beta chain is shown here with its context. Its matching antigen is unknown. TCRdb keeps only in-frame clones here, not all; method: immunoSEQ multiplex PCR. The table lists about 420,000 clones, roughly 90% of them singletons, with 3.6% in the top ten. The treatment: roughly 18 received Ad26.COV2.S at low or high dose, single or two shots; roughly five received placebo; per-sample allocation not given. Day 63 following the first vaccine or placebo injection was when the samples were taken. An Ad26 vector carrying the Wuhan-strain SARS-CoV-2 spike served as the vaccine. This CDR3 contains 16 residues. V was cut by 0 bases and J by 3 bases, with 14 bases left in between. Germline V gene sequence: CDR1 MGHRA, CDR2 YSYEKL. This record belongs to a study of Ad26.COV2.S vaccination and SARS-CoV-2 variants. Study-wide background: Donor was assigned to the Ad26.COV2.S arm of trial COV1001. Dosing was one shot or two shots 56 days apart. The study, taken as a whole, reports: Participants in the vaccine arm had higher spike-specific TCR breadth; placebo recipients had lower.

The source was peripheral blood, collected in a trial of Ad26.COV2.S vaccine versus placebo. The chain carries TRBV4-1 and TRBJ1-1; no clear D gene. This TCR came from a person aged 18-65 years who received the Ad26.COV2.S COVID-19 vaccine or a placebo. The CDR3 DNA reads as TGCGCCAGCAGCCAAGAAGGAGGCCCGTCTTACACTGAAGCTTTCTTT. It specifies CASSQEGGPSYTEAFF.